This T cell receptor (beta chain) originates from a study of T cells after yellow fever vaccination. Whole-study findings and limits: CD4 and CD8 compartments shared a small share of clonotypes.

The CDR3 consists of 15 residues. The V gene's germline CDR1 is MDHEN and CDR2 SYDVKM. The V end was cut by 3 bases, the J end by 1 base, with 11 bases between. Making TCR cDNA involved 5'RACE template switching, which added UMIs and a universal primer site. One entry per CDR3 protein, called by TCRdb with MiXCR from the 5' RACE reads. The sample comprises more than 300,000 distinct CDR3 sequences, around 11% of which are singletons, and approximately 3% rests with the top ten. This clonotype was observed a few times. Its antigen is unknown. Specimen: CD4+ T cells sorted from PBMCs, collected 45 days after the yellow fever booster vaccination. The sequence was obtained from a man in his late teens or twenties who received the YFV17D yellow fever vaccine. This chain connects TRBV28 to TRBJ2-3; tentatively, D is TRBD2 (6 bases). This CDR3 is CASSLRTGGTDTQYF. CDR3 in DNA: TGTGCCAGCAGTTTGAGGACGGGGGGCACAGATACGCAGTATTTT.